The rows below give T cell receptor beta chains drawn from one sample of a study of blood T cell repertoires in COVID-19. Sequencing was performed with immunoSEQ multiplex PCR; in TCRdb, only in-frame clones are kept and a portion is missing. Altogether around 200,000 clones are present, about 83% being singletons, with the ten largest covering roughly 2.9%. Sequenced sample: peripheral blood. The receptor set was obtained from a man aged 50 to 59 with active or convalescent COVID-19. Both conserved end residues are part of each CDR3. The D gene is left open where the match is weak. The listing skips clone size in some rows; elsewhere it reads once, few, many or a size class.

clone size: NA
D gene: TRBD1
V gene: TRBV27
J gene: TRBJ1-5
CDR3 DNA: TGTGCCAGCAGTTTATCCCCGACAGGGTATCAGCCCCAGCATTTT
CDR3 protein: CASSLSPTGYQPQHF

clone size: NA
D gene: TRBD2
V gene: TRBV5-1
J gene: TRBJ2-3
CDR3 DNA: TGCGCCAGCAGCCCTCGGGCTAGCGGGAGGGCCGGTGATACGCAGTATTTT
CDR3 protein: CASSPRASGRAGDTQYF

clone size: NA
D gene: TRBD1
V gene: TRBV24-1
J gene: TRBJ1-6
CDR3 DNA: TGTGCCACCAGTGAAAGAGATTACCGGGACAGGGGAAATTCACCCCTCCACTTT
CDR3 protein: CATSERDYRDRGNSPLHF

clone size: NA
D gene: TRBD2
V gene: TRBV19
J gene: TRBJ2-5
CDR3 DNA: TGTGCCAGTAGTAACCCCAGCGGGAATATAGAGACCCAGTACTTC
CDR3 protein: CASSNPSGNIETQYF

clone size: NA
D gene: TRBD1
V gene: TRBV16
J gene: TRBJ1-1
CDR3 DNA: TGTGCCAGCAGCCCCCACCGAGCAGGGGGCGTCTCGTGGACTGAAGCTTTCTTT
CDR3 protein: CASSPHRAGGVSWTEAFF

clone size: few
D gene: NA
V gene: TRBV7-2
J gene: TRBJ1-1
CDR3 DNA: TGTGCCAGCACCCACAGCGGGGGGAACACTGAAGCTTTCTTT
CDR3 protein: CASTHSGGNTEAFF

clone size: NA
D gene: TRBD1
V gene: TRBV6-5
J gene: TRBJ1-2
CDR3 DNA: TGTGCCAGCAGATTTACAGGGGGCAGGTATGGCTACACCTTC
CDR3 protein: CASRFTGGRYGYTF

clone size: once
D gene: NA
V gene: TRBV4-3
J gene: TRBJ2-5
CDR3 DNA: TGCGCCAGCAGCCAAGACTACTCGGAGACCCAGTACTTC
CDR3 protein: CASSQDYSETQYF

clone size: NA
D gene: NA
V gene: TRBV30
J gene: TRBJ2-2
CDR3 DNA: TGTGCCTGGACCCTGGCGGGCACCGGGGAGCTGTTTTTT
CDR3 protein: CAWTLAGTGELFF

clone size: NA
D gene: NA
V gene: TRBV11-2
J gene: TRBJ2-3
CDR3 DNA: TGTGCCAGCAGCCCCGAGGGGGGGGGAGATACGCAGTATTTT
CDR3 protein: CASSPEGGGDTQYF

clone size: once
D gene: NA
V gene: TRBV7-9
J gene: TRBJ1-3
CDR3 DNA: TGTGCCAGCAGCCGGGTCCCCGGCACCATATATTTT
CDR3 protein: CASSRVPGTIYF

clone size: NA
D gene: TRBD2
V gene: TRBV7-9
J gene: TRBJ2-6
CDR3 DNA: TGTGCCAGCAGCCGGGCCTCCGGGACTAGCGTCTCTGGGGCCAACGTCCTGACTTTC
CDR3 protein: CASSRASGTSVSGANVLTF

clone size: NA
D gene: TRBD1
V gene: TRBV6-5
J gene: TRBJ2-7
CDR3 DNA: TGTGCCAGCAATTCCAACAGGGGCTACGAGCAGTACTTC
CDR3 protein: CASNSNRGYEQYF

clone size: NA
D gene: TRBD2
V gene: TRBV4-3
J gene: TRBJ2-3
CDR3 DNA: TGCGCCAGCAGCCACGGGGGGGGAGTCGCAGATACGCAGTATTTT
CDR3 protein: CASSHGGGVADTQYF

clone size: NA
D gene: TRBD1
V gene: TRBV7-9
J gene: TRBJ1-2
CDR3 DNA: TGTGCCAGCAGCTTAGGGACAGGGGGTGCGTACTATGGCTACACCTTC
CDR3 protein: CASSLGTGGAYYGYTF

clone size: NA
D gene: TRBD2
V gene: TRBV4-3
J gene: TRBJ2-3
CDR3 DNA: TGCGCCAGCAGCCAAGATACTGGCGGGGGGGCGAAAGATACGCAGTATTTT
CDR3 protein: CASSQDTGGGAKDTQYF

clone size: NA
D gene: NA
V gene: TRBV2
J gene: TRBJ1-5
CDR3 DNA: TGTGCCAGCAGTGAAGCGTCAGTTAGCAATCAGCCCCAGCATTTT
CDR3 protein: CASSEASVSNQPQHF

clone size: NA
D gene: NA
V gene: TRBV21-1
J gene: TRBJ1-5
CDR3 DNA: TGTGCCAGCAGCAAAGATGGCTCCCGGACAGGGCGCAATCAGCCCCAGCATTTT
CDR3 protein: CASSKDGSRTGRNQPQHF

clone size: NA
D gene: NA
V gene: TRBV11-2
J gene: TRBJ1-3
CDR3 DNA: TGTGCCAGCAGGTCTAGCTATTCTGGAAACACCATATATTTT
CDR3 protein: CASRSSYSGNTIYF

clone size: NA
D gene: NA
V gene: TRBV6-5
J gene: TRBJ2-1
CDR3 DNA: TGTGCCAGCAGTTACTCGGCCGTCTACAATGAGCAGTTCTTC
CDR3 protein: CASSYSAVYNEQFF

clone size: NA
D gene: TRBD2
V gene: TRBV11-2
J gene: TRBJ2-5
CDR3 DNA: TGTGCCAGCAGCCGACTAGCGGAAGAGACCCAGTACTTC
CDR3 protein: CASSRLAEETQYF

clone size: NA
D gene: TRBD1
V gene: TRBV3-1/TRBV3-2
J gene: TRBJ2-7
CDR3 DNA: TGTGCCAGCAGCCTTGGGACAGGGAGGTCCTACGAGCAGTACTTC
CDR3 protein: CASSLGTGRSYEQYF

clone size: NA
D gene: TRBD2
V gene: TRBV28
J gene: TRBJ2-1
CDR3 DNA: TGTGCCAGCACCCCCCCGACTAGCCGGGCCAATGAGCAGTTCTTC
CDR3 protein: CASTPPTSRANEQFF

clone size: NA
D gene: TRBD2
V gene: TRBV18
J gene: TRBJ2-1
CDR3 DNA: TGTGCCAGCTCACCGGGACTAGCGGGGGGCAATGAGCAGTTCTTC
CDR3 protein: CASSPGLAGGNEQFF

clone size: NA
D gene: TRBD1
V gene: TRBV27
J gene: TRBJ2-1
CDR3 DNA: TGTGCCAGCAGTTTAAACCGGGACAGGGGGCTAGTCTTC
CDR3 protein: CASSLNRDRGLVF

clone size: NA
D gene: TRBD1
V gene: TRBV3-1/TRBV3-2
J gene: TRBJ1-6
CDR3 DNA: TGTGCCAGCAGCCCGCGTGGAGGGGGCCTTAGCTCCTATAATTCACCCCTCCACTTT
CDR3 protein: CASSPRGGGLSSYNSPLHF

clone size: NA
D gene: TRBD1
V gene: TRBV30
J gene: TRBJ2-7
CDR3 DNA: TGTGCCTGGTCTCGGGACAGGGGGCTTTACGAGCAGTACTTC
CDR3 protein: CAWSRDRGLYEQYF

clone size: NA
D gene: NA
V gene: TRBV9
J gene: TRBJ2-1
CDR3 DNA: TGTGCCAGCAGCGTAGATGGTCGGGGAAATGAGCAGTTCTTC
CDR3 protein: CASSVDGRGNEQFF

clone size: NA
D gene: NA
V gene: TRBV19
J gene: TRBJ1-2
CDR3 DNA: TGTGCCAGTAGTCTGACAGGACGGGACTATGGCTACACCTTC
CDR3 protein: CASSLTGRDYGYTF

clone size: NA
D gene: NA
V gene: TRBV7-3
J gene: TRBJ2-7
CDR3 DNA: TGTGCCAGCAGCTCACAAACGGACAGCGAGCAGTACTTC
CDR3 protein: CASSSQTDSEQYF

clone size: few
D gene: NA
V gene: TRBV4-2
J gene: TRBJ2-7
CDR3 DNA: TGTGCCAGCAGCCCCACGGGGACTCTATCCTACGAGCAGTACTTC
CDR3 protein: CASSPTGTLSYEQYF

clone size: NA
D gene: TRBD1
V gene: TRBV3-1/TRBV3-2
J gene: TRBJ1-2
CDR3 DNA: TGTGCCAGCAGCCCCGGGACAGGGAATCGCTACACCTTC
CDR3 protein: CASSPGTGNRYTF

clone size: NA
D gene: NA
V gene: TRBV6-2/TRBV6-3
J gene: TRBJ1-1
CDR3 DNA: TGTGCCAGCAGCCAGACACCGAACAAGGCTTTCTTT
CDR3 protein: CASSQTPNKAFF

clone size: NA
D gene: NA
V gene: TRBV5-1
J gene: TRBJ2-6
CDR3 DNA: TGCGCCAGCAGCTTTTCGGCGGGAACCTCTGGGGCCAACGTCCTGACTTTC
CDR3 protein: CASSFSAGTSGANVLTF

clone size: once
D gene: NA
V gene: TRBV4-3
J gene: TRBJ2-3
CDR3 DNA: TGCGCCAGCAGCCAAGATCCCGGGGAAAACACAGATACGCAGTATTTT
CDR3 protein: CASSQDPGENTDTQYF

clone size: NA
D gene: TRBD1
V gene: TRBV15
J gene: TRBJ2-5
CDR3 DNA: TGTGCCACCAGCAGAGAACCGGGACAGGGAGAGACCCAGTACTTC
CDR3 protein: CATSREPGQGETQYF

clone size: NA
D gene: TRBD1
V gene: TRBV6-1
J gene: TRBJ2-3
CDR3 DNA: TGTGCCAGCAGTGAATTTAGTGGGCAGGGGGTAGATACGCAGTATTTT
CDR3 protein: CASSEFSGQGVDTQYF

clone size: NA
D gene: TRBD2
V gene: TRBV28
J gene: TRBJ2-7
CDR3 DNA: TGTGCCAGCAGTTTTTCATCTAGCGGTTCCTACGAGCAGTACTTC
CDR3 protein: CASSFSSSGSYEQYF

clone size: NA
D gene: NA
V gene: TRBV7-2
J gene: TRBJ1-5
CDR3 DNA: TGTGCCAGCAGCTCCGAGGGCAATCAGCCCCAGCATTTT
CDR3 protein: CASSSEGNQPQHF

clone size: NA
D gene: TRBD1
V gene: TRBV2
J gene: TRBJ1-5
CDR3 DNA: TGTGCCAGCAGGCCCGGGACAGGGGCTACCTACAATCAGCCCCAGCATTTT
CDR3 protein: CASRPGTGATYNQPQHF

clone size: NA
D gene: NA
V gene: TRBV5-1
J gene: TRBJ2-3
CDR3 DNA: TGCGCCAGCAGCCCTACCCCCGGCGGGCCCGAAACAGATACGCAGTATTTT
CDR3 protein: CASSPTPGGPETDTQYF

clone size: NA
D gene: TRBD2
V gene: TRBV7-9
J gene: TRBJ2-7
CDR3 DNA: TGTGCCAGCAGCCCTGCGGGGAGGGCCTACGAGCAGTACTTC
CDR3 protein: CASSPAGRAYEQYF

clone size: NA
D gene: NA
V gene: TRBV7-2
J gene: TRBJ2-1
CDR3 DNA: TGTGCCAGCAGTATAGGGGGGGGACACAATGAGCAGTTCTTC
CDR3 protein: CASSIGGGHNEQFF

clone size: few
D gene: TRBD1
V gene: TRBV5-1
J gene: TRBJ2-5
CDR3 DNA: TGCGCCAGCAGCTGGGACAGGGGAGGCGAGACCCAGTACTTC
CDR3 protein: CASSWDRGGETQYF

clone size: NA
D gene: NA
V gene: TRBV7-2
J gene: TRBJ1-5
CDR3 DNA: TGTGCCAGCAGCTTACAGGGCCAAAATAAGGGGAGCAATCAGCCCCAGCATTTT
CDR3 protein: CASSLQGQNKGSNQPQHF